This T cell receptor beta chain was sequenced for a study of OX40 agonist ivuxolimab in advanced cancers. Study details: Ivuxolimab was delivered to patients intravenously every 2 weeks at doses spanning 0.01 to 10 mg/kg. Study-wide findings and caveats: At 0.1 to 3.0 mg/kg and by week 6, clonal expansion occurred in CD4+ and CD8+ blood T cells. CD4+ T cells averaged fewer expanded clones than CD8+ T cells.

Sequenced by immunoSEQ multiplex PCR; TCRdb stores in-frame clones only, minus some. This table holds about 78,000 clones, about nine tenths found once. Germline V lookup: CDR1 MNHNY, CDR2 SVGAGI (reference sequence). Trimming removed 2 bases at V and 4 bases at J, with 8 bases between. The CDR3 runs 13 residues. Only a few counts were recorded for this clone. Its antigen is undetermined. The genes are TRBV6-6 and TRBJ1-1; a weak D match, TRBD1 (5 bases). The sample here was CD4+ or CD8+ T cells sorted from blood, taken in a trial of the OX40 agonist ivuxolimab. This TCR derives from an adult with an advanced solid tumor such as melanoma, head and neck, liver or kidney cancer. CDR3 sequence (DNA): TGTGCCAGCAGTTACCAGGGAAGCACTGAAGCTTTCTTT. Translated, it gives CASSYQGSTEAFF.